This T cell receptor beta chain is from a study of shared clonotypes between healthy human individuals (dated by TCRdb to the early 2020s). Broadly, across the study: The cohort comprised two women and a few men aged 18 to 49 years. For each donor, CD4 naive and CD4 memory were each run on three plates, CD8 naive on two plates, and CD8 memory on one plate. To estimate repertoire size and how much clonotype sharing occurs between individuals, the study deeply sequenced the blood TCR repertoires of about 5 healthy adults. To increase sequencing depth and limit assay-specific biases, TCR repertoire library preparation and sequencing were carried out by different laboratories using diverse techniques. Between about 0.85 and 9.5 billion PBMCs per donor were obtained by leukapheresis.

Using the deep immunoSEQ assay, TCR CDR3 regions were amplified from genomic DNA by multiplex PCR. Extracted genomic DNA from each cell subset was spread evenly across all wells of several immunoSEQ 96-well plates, with each plate serving as a replicate. Each replicate PCR for sorted subsets received 150 to 250 ng genomic DNA, equal to roughly 30,000 T cell genomes. Purified libraries were measured with a Qubit 3.0 fluorometer, size-checked on a Bioanalyzer 2100, and measured again with the KAPA Library Quantification kit. Every immunoSEQ 96-well plate was sequenced on a dedicated single-read 150-cycle Illumina NextSeq 550 flow cell. Processing in the source paper ran as follows. The immunoSEQ output contained only junctional sequences without quality scores, so filtering could not match that applied to full-length reads. Sequences were annotated with PyIR, a Python wrapper for IgBLAST v1.9, and V/J genes and CDR3 were assigned using IMGT germline references. Reads were removed for weak V/J assignments (E-value above 1e-6), missing CDR3, stop codons, out-of-frame junctions, or ambiguous translated residues. V3J clonotypes were defined as sequences sharing an identical inferred V gene, J gene, and CDR3 amino acid sequence. The percentage overlap between two repertoires was calculated by dividing the number of shared unique clonotypes by the size of the smaller repertoire. RTK rarefaction, the Chao1 estimator, and Recon v2.1 estimates of unobserved clonotypes were used to assess repertoire richness. For all TCRbeta clonotypes obtained by the gDNA method from a handful of donors, generation probabilities were computed with OLGA. TCRdb carries this immuneACCESS record with in-frame sequences only. Its versions omit some clonotypes, under half of them owing to an unresolved V gene in the studies checked, with the rest unexplained. Clone size and V and J calls were adopted from that table, with D and trimming inferred from the DNA. This sample is represented by tens of thousands of clones; 60% to 80% of them were singletons. The ten most abundant clones make up over 50% of the sample.

What the research found in general, with its limitations: Higher generation probabilities were observed for clonotypes shared by all four sorted-subset donors than for non-shared clonotypes. The genetic and exposure-history diversity represented was limited by the small number of donors. About 5% of naive CD4, 3.5% of naive CD8, roughly 2.5% of memory CD4, and approximately 0.4% of memory CD8 clonotypes were shared across four donors. Pairwise subsampling led to the expectation that sequencing depth would affect the degree of clonotype sharing among donors. Naive subsets generally had larger estimated clonotype richness than memory subsets. Sampling was restricted to blood, and TCR repertoires in tissues likely differ from the TCR repertoires found in blood. Rarefaction of sorted-subset datasets indicated incomplete sequencing despite the large sequencing depth.

The donors were healthy, HIV-negative adults who had no recently reported acute infections or vaccinations. Only Caucasian adults living in Nashville, Tennessee, USA were represented among the donors. CD8 memory samples combined magnetically selected CD45RO+ cells with CCR7-negative CD45RA+ effector memory (TemRA) cells. After blood collection by leukapheresis, PBMCs were isolated using Ficoll-Histopaque density gradient centrifugation and then cryopreserved in the vapor phase of liquid nitrogen. Analytical flow cytometry was used to check the purity and quantity of every magnetically sorted T cell population. Genomic DNA was isolated from each sorted fraction and quantified by UV absorbance on a Nanodrop 2000c. Comments on this clone: Its antigen remains unidentified. Base qualities are not at hand, and no much larger clone is one base apart.

Looking up the germline V gene yields CDR1 SQVTM and CDR2 ANQGSEA. From cysteine to phenylalanine, the CDR3 is 13 amino acids long. CDR3 DNA is the only sequence kept; it has 39 bases, read in frame from the first base. Trimming costs V 0 bases and J 4 bases, and their ends lie 8 bases apart. The source of this sequence is a man aged 25-40 years in good health. The chain employs TRBV29-1 and TRBJ2-3, with the D segment identity uncertain. Sequences were obtained from memory CD8+ T cells sorted from blood. This specimen's cell subset or site label, interpreted: CD45RO+ cells pooled with CCR7-negative TemRA cells. The DNA reads TGCAGCGTTGAAGATCCGGCCTCAGATACGCAGTATTTT. Its translation reads: CSVEDPASDTQYF.